This TCR beta chain is from a study of CD8+CD57+ T cells in acquired aplastic anemia. Study-level information: The average for DNA from sorted CD4+ and CD8+ cells was 3 to 3.5 ug. CD4+ cells from healthy donors averaged about 10 million reads.

TCR beta VDJ and CDR3 profiling used genomic DNA as template. TCRdb fed the reads into MiXCR, producing one record per CDR3 protein. The sample yields roughly 200,000 distinct CDR3 sequences, approximately 57% seen once. Study-wide results and limits: Patients and controls shared under 30 CD8+ CDR3 sequences, highly expressed in patients. Significance was not reached for CD8+ Simpson's diversity between patients and controls.

On this clonotype: Antigen unknown.

Trimming cost V 6 bases and J 0 bases, with 12 bases left between them. This CDR3 comprises 16 residues. Germline values: CDR1 SGHTA, CDR2 FQGNSA. Sequenced sample: sorted CD4+, CD8+, or CD8+CD57+ T cells (not recorded which) from PBMCs. The chain employs TRBV7-2 and TRBJ1-6; D remains unclear. The source of this sequence is a human donor in good health. The CDR3 reads CASRGTESSYNSPLHF. CDR3 in DNA: TGTGCCAGCAGGGGTACAGAGAGCTCCTATAATTCACCCCTCCACTTT. Full variable domain (remainder filled in from reference TRBV7-2 and TRBJ1-6): GAGVSQSPSNKVTEKGKDVELRCDPISGHTALYWYRQSLGQGLEFLIYFQGNSAPDKSGLPSDRFSAERTGGSVSTLTIQRTQQEDSAVYLCASRGTESSYNSPLHFGNGTRLTVT.